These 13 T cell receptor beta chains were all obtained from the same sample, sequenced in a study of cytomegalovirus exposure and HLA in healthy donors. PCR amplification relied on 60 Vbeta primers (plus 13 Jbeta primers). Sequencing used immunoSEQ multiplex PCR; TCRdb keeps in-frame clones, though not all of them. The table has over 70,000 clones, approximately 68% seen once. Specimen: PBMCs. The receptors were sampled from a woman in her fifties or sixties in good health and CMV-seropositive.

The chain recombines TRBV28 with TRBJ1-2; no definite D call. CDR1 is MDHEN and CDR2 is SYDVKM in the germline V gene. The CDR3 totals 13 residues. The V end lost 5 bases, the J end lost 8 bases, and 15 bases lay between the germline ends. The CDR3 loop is CASSPPGGRGYTF. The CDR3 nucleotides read TGTGCCAGCAGTCCCCCGGGTGGAAGGGGCTACACCTTC.

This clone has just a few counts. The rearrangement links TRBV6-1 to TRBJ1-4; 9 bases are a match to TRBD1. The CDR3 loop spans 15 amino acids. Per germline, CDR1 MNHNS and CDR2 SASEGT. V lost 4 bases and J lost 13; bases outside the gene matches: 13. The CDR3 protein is CASSGPGQGLKGLFF. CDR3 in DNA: TGTGCCAGCAGTGGACCGGGACAGGGCCTTAAGGGACTGTTTTTT.

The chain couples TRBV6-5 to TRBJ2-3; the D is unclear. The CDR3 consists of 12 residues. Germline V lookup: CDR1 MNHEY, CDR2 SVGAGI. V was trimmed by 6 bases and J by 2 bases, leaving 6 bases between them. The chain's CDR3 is CASRETTDTQYF. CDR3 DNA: TGTGCCAGCAGGGAGACCACAGATACGCAGTATTTT.

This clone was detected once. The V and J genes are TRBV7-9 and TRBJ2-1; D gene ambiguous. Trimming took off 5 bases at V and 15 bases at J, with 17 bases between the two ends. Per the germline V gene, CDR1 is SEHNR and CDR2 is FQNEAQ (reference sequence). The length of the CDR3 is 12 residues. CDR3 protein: CASSPNTPRGFF. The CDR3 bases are TGTGCCAGCAGCCCCAACACCCCACGAGGGTTCTTC.

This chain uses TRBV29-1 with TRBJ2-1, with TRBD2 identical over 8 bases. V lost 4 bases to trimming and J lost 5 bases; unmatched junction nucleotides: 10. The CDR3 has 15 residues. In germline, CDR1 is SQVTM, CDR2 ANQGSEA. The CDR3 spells CSVVPGGGLDNEQFF. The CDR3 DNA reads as TGCAGCGTTGTACCGGGGGGGGGATTGGACAATGAGCAGTTCTTC.

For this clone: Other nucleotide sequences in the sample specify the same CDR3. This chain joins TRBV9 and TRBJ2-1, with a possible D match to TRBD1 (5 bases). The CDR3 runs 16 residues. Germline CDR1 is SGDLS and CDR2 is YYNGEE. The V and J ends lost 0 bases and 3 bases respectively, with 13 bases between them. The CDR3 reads CASSVGMGQGYNEQFF. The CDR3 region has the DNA TGTGCCAGCAGCGTAGGAATGGGGCAGGGCTACAATGAGCAGTTCTTC.

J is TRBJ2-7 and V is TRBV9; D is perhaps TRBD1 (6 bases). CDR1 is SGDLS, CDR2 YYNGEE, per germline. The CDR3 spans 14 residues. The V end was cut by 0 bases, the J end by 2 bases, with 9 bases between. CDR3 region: CASSVAGTPYEQYF. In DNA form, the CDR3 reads TGTGCCAGCAGCGTAGCCGGGACACCCTACGAGCAGTACTTC.

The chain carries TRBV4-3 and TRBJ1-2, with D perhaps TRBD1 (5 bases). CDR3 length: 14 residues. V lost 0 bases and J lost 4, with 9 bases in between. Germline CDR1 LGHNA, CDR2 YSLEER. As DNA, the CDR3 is TGCGCCAGCAGCCAAGATGGGGGGTTCTATGGCTACACCTTC. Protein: CASSQDGGFYGYTF.

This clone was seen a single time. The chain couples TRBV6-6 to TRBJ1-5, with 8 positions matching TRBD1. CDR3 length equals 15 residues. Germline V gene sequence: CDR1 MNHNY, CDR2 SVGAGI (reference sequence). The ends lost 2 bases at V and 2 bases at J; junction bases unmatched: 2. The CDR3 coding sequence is TGTGCCAGCAGTTACGGACAGGGTGGCAATCAGCCCCAGCATTTT. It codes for CASSYGQGGNQPQHF.

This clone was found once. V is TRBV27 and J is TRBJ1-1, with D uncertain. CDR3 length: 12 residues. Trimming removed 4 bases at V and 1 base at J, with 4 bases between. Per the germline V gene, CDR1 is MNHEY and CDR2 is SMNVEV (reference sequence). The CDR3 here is CASSSWNTEAFF. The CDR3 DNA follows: TGTGCCAGCAGTTCCTGGAACACTGAAGCTTTCTTT.

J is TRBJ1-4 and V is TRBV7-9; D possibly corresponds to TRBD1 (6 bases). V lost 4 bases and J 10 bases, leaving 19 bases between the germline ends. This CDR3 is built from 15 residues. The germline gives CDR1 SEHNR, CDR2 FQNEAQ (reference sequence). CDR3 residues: CASSSSQGGEGKLFF. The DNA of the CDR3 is TGTGCCAGCAGCTCCTCACAGGGTGGGGAGGGAAAACTGTTTTTT.

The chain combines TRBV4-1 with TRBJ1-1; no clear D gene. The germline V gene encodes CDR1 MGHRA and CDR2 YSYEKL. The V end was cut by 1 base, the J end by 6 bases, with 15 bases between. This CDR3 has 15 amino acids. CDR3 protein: CASSQGPTRAAEAFF. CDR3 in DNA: TGCGCCAGCAGCCAAGGTCCGACTAGAGCGGCTGAAGCTTTCTTT.

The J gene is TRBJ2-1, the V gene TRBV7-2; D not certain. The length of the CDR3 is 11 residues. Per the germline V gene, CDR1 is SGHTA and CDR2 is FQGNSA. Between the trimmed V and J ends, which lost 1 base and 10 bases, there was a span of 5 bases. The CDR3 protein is CASSLGPEQFF. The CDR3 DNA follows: TGTGCCAGCAGCTTAGGGCCAGAGCAGTTCTTC. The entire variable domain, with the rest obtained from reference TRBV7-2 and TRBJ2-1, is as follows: GAGVSQSPSNKVTEKGKDVELRCDPISGHTALYWYRQSLGQGLEFLIYFQGNSAPDKSGLPSDRFSAERTGGSVSTLTIQRTQQEDSAVYLCASSLGPEQFFGPGTRLTVL.